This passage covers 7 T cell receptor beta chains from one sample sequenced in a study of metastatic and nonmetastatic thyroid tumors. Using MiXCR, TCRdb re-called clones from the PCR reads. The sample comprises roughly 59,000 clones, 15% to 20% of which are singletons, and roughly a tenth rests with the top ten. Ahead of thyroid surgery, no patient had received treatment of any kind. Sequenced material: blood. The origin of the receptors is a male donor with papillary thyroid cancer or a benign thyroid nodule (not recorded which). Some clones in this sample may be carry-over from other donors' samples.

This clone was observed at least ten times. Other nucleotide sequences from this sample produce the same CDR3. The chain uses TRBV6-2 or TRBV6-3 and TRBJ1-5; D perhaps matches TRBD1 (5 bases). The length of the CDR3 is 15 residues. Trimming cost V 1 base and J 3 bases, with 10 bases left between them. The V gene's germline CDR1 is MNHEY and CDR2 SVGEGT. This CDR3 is CASSYWGRFNQPQHF. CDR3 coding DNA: TGTGCCAGCAGTTACTGGGGCAGATTCAATCAGCCCCAGCATTTT.

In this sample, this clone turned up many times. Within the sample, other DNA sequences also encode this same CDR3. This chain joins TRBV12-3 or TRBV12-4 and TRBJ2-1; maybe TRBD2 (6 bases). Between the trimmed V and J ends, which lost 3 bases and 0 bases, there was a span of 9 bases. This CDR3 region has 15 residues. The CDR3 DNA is TGTGCCAGCAGTTTCGGGGGTAGCTCCTACAATGAGCAGTTCTTC. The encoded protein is CASSFGGSSYNEQFF.

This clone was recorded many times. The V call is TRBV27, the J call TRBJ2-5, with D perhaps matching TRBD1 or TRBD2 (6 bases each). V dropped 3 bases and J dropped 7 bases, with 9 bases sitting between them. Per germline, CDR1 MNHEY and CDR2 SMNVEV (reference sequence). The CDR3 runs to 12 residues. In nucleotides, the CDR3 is TGTGCCAGCAGTTTGGGGGGCGGGACCCAGTACTTC. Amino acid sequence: CASSLGGGTQYF.

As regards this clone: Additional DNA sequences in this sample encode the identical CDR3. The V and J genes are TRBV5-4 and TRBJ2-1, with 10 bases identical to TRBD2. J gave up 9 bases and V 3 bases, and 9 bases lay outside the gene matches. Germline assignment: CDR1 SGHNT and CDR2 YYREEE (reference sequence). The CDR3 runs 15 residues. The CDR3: CASSSRTSGGVEQFF. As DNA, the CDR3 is TGTGCCAGCAGCTCTCGGACTAGCGGTGGGGTTGAGCAGTTCTTC.

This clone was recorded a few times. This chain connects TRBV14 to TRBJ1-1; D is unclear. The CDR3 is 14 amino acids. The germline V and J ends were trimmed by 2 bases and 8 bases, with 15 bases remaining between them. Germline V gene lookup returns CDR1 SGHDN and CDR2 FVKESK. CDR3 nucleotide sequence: TGTGCCAGCAGCCAATCTACTGACTGTGGAGAAGCTTTCTTT. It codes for CASSQSTDCGEAFF.

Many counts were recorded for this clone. The DNA of the CDR3 is TGTGCCAGCAGCGGGACAGGGGGCCTGACAAACAATGAGCAGTTCTTC. Its protein product is CASSGTGGLTNNEQFF. V gene TRBV7-8 combines with J gene TRBJ2-1; 12 bases align to TRBD1. CDR3 length: 16 residues. The V gene end was trimmed by 5 bases and the J gene end by 5 bases; junction bases not matched to a gene: 7. Germline values: CDR1 SGHVS, CDR2 FQNEAQ.

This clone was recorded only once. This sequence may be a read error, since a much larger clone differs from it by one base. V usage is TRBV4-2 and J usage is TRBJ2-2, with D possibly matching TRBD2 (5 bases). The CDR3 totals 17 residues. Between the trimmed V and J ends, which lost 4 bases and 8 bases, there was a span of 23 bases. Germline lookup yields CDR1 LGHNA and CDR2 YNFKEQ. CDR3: CASSPEVVRVSRGELFF. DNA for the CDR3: TGTGCCAGCAGCCCGGAGGTTGTTAGGGTATCACGAGGGGAGCTGTTTTTT.